This T cell receptor beta chain came from a study of technical replicates of blood from a handful of donors. Repertoires were generated with immunoSEQ multiplex PCR, while TCRdb's copy carries only in-frame clones and drops some. Among more than 65,000 clones listed, roughly 95% were seen once. Germline CDR1 reads MDHEN; CDR2 reads SYDVKM. This CDR3 has 11 amino acids. Trimming took 6 bases from V and 8 from J; bases not matched to a gene: 0. Sequencing was carried out using T cells isolated from PBMCs. This TCR derives from a human donor in good health. The J gene is TRBJ1-4, the V gene TRBV28; 7 nucleotides line up with TRBD1. The DNA of the CDR3 is TGTGCCAGCAGGGACAGGGAAAAACTGTTTTTT. It yields the protein CASRDREKLFF.